This section outlines one T cell receptor beta chain sequence together with its context. As yet, its antigen is unknown. Some clones are missing from TCRdb's copy, which holds only in-frame ones; the method was immunoSEQ multiplex PCR. The sample yields almost 95,000 clones, over 85% seen once. Germline lookup yields CDR1 WNHNN and CDR2 SYGVQD (reference sequence). The CDR3 loop spans 16 amino acids. Trimming cost V 4 bases and J 2 bases, with 18 bases left between them. These data belong to a study of a mutant IDH1 vaccine in newly diagnosed glioma. Turning to the study itself: Treatment recipients were approximately 60% male and around 38% female, and their mean age was approximately 42 years. Therapy received beforehand was radiotherapy, temozolomide, or both, with most patients given both. V12 took place at week 35, and V13 at week 47.

Time point meaning: week 47, end of study. In every dose of vaccine, 300 ug of mutant IDH1 20-mer peptide was given alongside topical imiquimod. The study enrolled donors with new WHO grade 3 or 4 IDH1-mutant, ATRX-lost astrocytomas. The chain has TRBV10-1 and TRBJ2-7, with a tentative D call TRBD2 (5 bases). The receptor comes from a woman in her fifties or sixties with glioma. Sequences were derived from PBMCs, sampled from a glioma patient whose treatment included an IDH1 peptide vaccine. For the CDR3, the DNA is TGCGCCAGCAGTGTCAACCGGGAAAAACCTACCTACGAGCAGTACTTC. As protein: CASSVNREKPTYEQYF.